This T cell receptor (beta chain) was found in a study of long-term antiretroviral therapy in people with HIV. An immunoSEQ assay, version v3.0, was performed at survey level. Per-sample targets for sequencing were about 40,000-55,000 T-cell genomes. Sequencing was performed with immunoSEQ multiplex PCR; in TCRdb, only in-frame clones are kept and a portion is missing. Here the sample spans about 17,000 clones, 76% being singletons. CDR3 size: 14 residues. V was clipped by 5 bases and J by 0 bases, with 8 bases between them. The V gene's germline CDR1 is MNHEY and CDR2 SMNVEV (reference sequence). The rearrangement links TRBV27 to TRBJ1-3, with D unresolved. The sequence came from a woman aged 50 to 60 with HIV. Sequences were derived from unsorted PBMCs, sampled just under 2.6 years before starting antiretroviral therapy. As DNA, the CDR3 is TGTGCCAGCAGTCCCGGGCACTCTGGAAACACCATATATTTT. This gives the protein CASSPGHSGNTIYF.